The 22 T cell receptor beta chains in this list originate from one sample, sequenced in a study of beta chain features in type 1 diabetes. Reverse transcribing all isolated RNA meant expressed TCRB transcripts were sequenced. TCRdb's table, derived via immunoSEQ multiplex PCR, lists solely in-frame clones and lacks some. The repertoire includes roughly 230,000 clones, over 7.5% of them detected once, and about 0.037% sits in the top ten. The material sequenced was naive CD4+ T cells from blood. The receptors derive from a woman between 18 and 29 years old in good health.

The CDR3: CASSLARRASGRDTQYF. CDR3 DNA sequence: TGTGCCAGCAGCTTAGCGCGGAGGGCTAGCGGGAGGGATACGCAGTATTTT. V is TRBV7-8 and J is TRBJ2-3; 11 bases align to TRBD2. Trimming cost V 0 bases and J 6 bases; bases outside gene matches: 8. The CDR3 is 17 residues long. Germline V gene sequence: CDR1 SGHVS, CDR2 FQNEAQ.

The sample holds a few counts of this clone. The chain employs TRBV2 and TRBJ2-3; 8 bases line up with TRBD1. J was trimmed by 7 bases and V by 6 bases; bases with no gene match: 15. The CDR3 sequence is 16 residues long. From germline, CDR1 is SNHLY and CDR2 FYNNEI. CDR3 amino acids: CASSPASTGVGHTQYF. In nucleotides, the CDR3 is TGTGCCAGCAGCCCAGCGTCGACAGGGGTAGGCCATACGCAGTATTTT.

This clone was counted a few times. This rearrangement joins TRBV6-1 to TRBJ2-7; a weak D match, TRBD2 (6 bases). Germline V gives CDR1 MNHNS, CDR2 SASEGT. CDR3 length: 11 amino acids. Between the trimmed V and J ends, which lost 6 bases and 7 bases, there was a span of 10 bases. The CDR3 DNA reads as TGTGCCAGCAGACTAGCTGGGGAGCAGTACTTC. Translating it yields CASRLAGEQYF.

This clone was seen more than once but under ten times. The chain has TRBV30 and TRBJ1-2; no reliable D call. CDR3 size: 15 residues. V was shortened by 0 bases and J by 3 bases, with 14 bases between the two germline ends. CDR1 and CDR2 (germline): GTSNPN, SVGIG (reference sequence). In DNA, the CDR3 is TGTGCCTGGAGTGTCCGGGGTAACTCCTACTATGGCTACACCTTC. This codes for CAWSVRGNSYYGYTF.

CDR3: CSVLIPTRETQYF. The CDR3 nucleotides are TGCAGCGTTTTGATTCCTACGCGGGAGACCCAGTACTTC. The chain uses TRBV29-1 and TRBJ2-5; D gene ambiguous. The CDR3 consists of 13 residues. V dropped 5 bases and J dropped 5 bases, with 15 bases sitting between them. Germline CDR1 SQVTM, CDR2 ANQGSEA.

V usage is TRBV5-1 and J usage is TRBJ2-5, with 11 nucleotides matching TRBD1. CDR1 is SGHRS, CDR2 YFSETQ, per germline. The CDR3 length is 16 residues. Losses at the gene ends were 0 bases for V and 4 bases for J; bases not matched to a gene: 5. The CDR3 is CASSLGYGTGGETQYF. As DNA, the CDR3 is TGCGCCAGCAGCTTGGGGTACGGGACAGGGGGAGAGACCCAGTACTTC.

This clone was seen a few times. In DNA, the CDR3 is TGTGCCAGCTCACCACTGGACAGGGGCGGACGTACTGAAGCTTTCTTT. It encodes CASSPLDRGGRTEAFF. The V gene is TRBV18, the J gene TRBJ1-1; 9 nucleotides match TRBD1. CDR1 and CDR2 (germline): KGHSH, LQKENI. This CDR3 is 16 amino acids long. The ends lost 1 base at V and 5 bases at J; junction bases unmatched: 8.

The chain joins TRBV18 to TRBJ1-2; D call uncertain. This CDR3 is 13 amino acids long. Germline values: CDR1 KGHSH, CDR2 LQKENI. Trimming shortened V by 6 bases and J by 3 bases, and 11 bases separated the two germline ends. Here the CDR3 DNA reads TGTGCCAGCTCCCCCGACGGGGACTATGGCTACACCTTC. This codes for CASSPDGDYGYTF.

This clone has more than one count but fewer than ten. CDR3 sequence reads: CASSKGDRALTDTQYF. The CDR3 bases are TGTGCCAGCAGCAAAGGGGACAGGGCCCTGACAGATACGCAGTATTTT. The chain employs TRBV21-1 and TRBJ2-3; TRBD1 is taken as the D call from the table, unchecked against the DNA. TRBV21-1 is a recognized pseudogene. CDR3 length equals 16 residues.

This clone was observed a few times. The CDR3 spells CASSVQETQYF. DNA of the CDR3: TGTGCCAGCAGCGTACAAGAGACCCAGTACTTC. V usage is TRBV7-6 and J usage is TRBJ2-5; D ambiguous. The CDR3 has 11 residues. V was shortened by 5 bases and J by 2 bases, with 3 bases between the two germline ends. Germline CDR1 SGHVS, CDR2 FNYEAQ.

As DNA, the CDR3 is TGTGCCACAGCACGGGAGCGCAATCAGCCCCAGCATTTT. This sequence encodes CATARERNQPQHF. J is TRBJ1-5 and V is TRBV19; D is uncertain. In germline, CDR1 is LNHDA, CDR2 SQIVND (reference sequence). This CDR3 has 13 residues. V lost 10 bases and J 2 bases, leaving 12 bases between the germline ends.

In DNA, the CDR3 is TGTGCCAGCTCACCGACCGGGACAGGGTCCCACGAGCAGTACTTC. Protein: CASSPTGTGSHEQYF. The V and J genes are TRBV18 and TRBJ2-5; 9 bases match TRBD1. The J call is uncertain, as TRBJ2-7 better fits the DNA end. Germline V CDR1 and CDR2: KGHSH, LQKENI. The CDR3 runs to 15 residues.

The chain has TRBV30 and TRBJ1-2; 10 nucleotides agree with TRBD1. This CDR3 is built from 16 residues. After removal of 2 bases from V and 2 bases from J, the junction contained 8 bases not matched to a gene. The germline gives CDR1 GTSNPN, CDR2 SVGIG (reference sequence). DNA for the CDR3: TGTGCCTGGAGTCGGCTCGAGGACAGGGGGAACTATGGCTACACCTTC. Its protein is CAWSRLEDRGNYGYTF.

This chain links TRBV11-3 with TRBJ2-1; 7 bases map to TRBD2. With V trimmed by 3 bases and J by 8 bases, 7 bases remained unmatched. The germline V gene has CDR1 SGHNT and CDR2 YENEEA. The CDR3 totals 14 residues. The CDR3 nucleotides are TGTGCCAGCAGCTTTGTTCGGGGAGGGCATGAGCAGTTCTTC. Protein sequence: CASSFVRGGHEQFF.

This clone was observed a handful of times. The chain links TRBV10-2 to TRBJ1-1; D gene ambiguous. In germline, CDR1 is WSHSY, CDR2 SAAADI. Trimming took 6 bases from V and 1 from J, leaving 9 bases between them. The CDR3 spans 13 residues. CDR3 loop: CASRETANTEAFF. The CDR3 DNA reads as TGCGCCAGCAGGGAAACAGCGAACACTGAAGCTTTCTTT.

The V and J genes are TRBV5-5 and TRBJ1-1; D is perhaps TRBD1 (6 bases). Germline lookup yields CDR1 SGHKS and CDR2 YYEKEE (reference sequence). This CDR3 is built from 14 residues. V lost 2 bases and J lost 2, with 10 bases in between. The CDR3 is CASSFRTDNTEAFF. The CDR3 DNA reads as TGTGCCAGCAGCTTCCGGACAGATAACACTGAAGCTTTCTTT. The whole variable domain, filled in from reference TRBV5-5 and TRBJ1-1, reads DAGVTQSPTHLIKTRGQQVTLRCSPISGHKSVSWYQQVLGQGPQFIFQYYEKEERGRGNFPDRFSARQFPNYSSELNVNALLLGDSALYLCASSFRTDNTEAFFGQGTRLTVV.

J is TRBJ2-1 and V is TRBV29-1, with 11 bases matching TRBD2. This CDR3 region has 15 residues. Germline CDR1 reads SQVTM; CDR2 reads ANQGSEA. V trimming: 4 bases; J trimming: 1 base; junction bases outside the gene matches: 3. The CDR3 region has the DNA TGCAGCGTTGTGCCTAGCGGGAGGTCCTACAATGAGCAGTTCTTC. Protein sequence: CSVVPSGRSYNEQFF.

V gene TRBV5-6 combines with J gene TRBJ1-1; D call uncertain. Trimming took off 2 bases at V and 5 bases at J, with 16 bases between the two ends. The length of the CDR3 is 15 residues. In germline, CDR1 is SGHDT, CDR2 YYEEEE. The DNA for the CDR3 is TGTGCCAGCAGCTTTCGCGAGAGATCGCGGACTGAAGCTTTCTTT. This translates into CASSFRERSRTEAFF.

This clone has only a few counts. V is TRBV4-1 and J is TRBJ2-7; 9 bases match TRBD1. The CDR3 covers 14 residues. Trimming removed 4 bases from V and 3 bases from J; junction bases left unmatched: 4. CDR1 MGHRA and CDR2 YSYEKL come from the germline V gene. This chain's CDR3 is CASSRLTGGYEQYF. The CDR3 nucleotides are TGCGCCAGCAGCCGGTTGACAGGGGGCTACGAGCAGTACTTC.

This clone was observed a few times. J is TRBJ2-5 and V is TRBV7-3; D perhaps matches TRBD1 (5 bases). Trimming took off 1 base at V and 4 bases at J, with 16 bases between the two ends. The CDR3 length is 16 residues. Germline CDR1 is SGHTA and CDR2 is FQGTGA. The CDR3 DNA sequence: TGTGCCAGCAGCTTAATTTCCCCCAGGGTTGGAGAGACCCAGTACTTC. Its protein is CASSLISPRVGETQYF.

This clone was seen a handful of times. The chain has TRBV29-1 and TRBJ1-3, with D possibly being TRBD1 (5 bases). V gave up 8 bases and J gave up 0 bases, with 23 bases separating them. Germline loops: CDR1 SQVTM, CDR2 ANQGSEA. CDR3 length: 17 residues. In DNA form, the CDR3 reads TGCAGCCCGAGAGGATATAGGGGCATAAACTCTGGAAACACCATATATTTT. Translating it yields CSPRGYRGINSGNTIYF.

The rearrangement joins TRBV6-1 to TRBJ2-1; D call uncertain. V was clipped by 4 bases and J by 6 bases, with 7 bases between them. This CDR3 is 12 amino acids long. Germline CDR1 is MNHNS and CDR2 is SASEGT. For the CDR3, the DNA is TGTGCCAGCAGTGTAGACTTCAATGAGCAGTTCTTC. Its protein is CASSVDFNEQFF.